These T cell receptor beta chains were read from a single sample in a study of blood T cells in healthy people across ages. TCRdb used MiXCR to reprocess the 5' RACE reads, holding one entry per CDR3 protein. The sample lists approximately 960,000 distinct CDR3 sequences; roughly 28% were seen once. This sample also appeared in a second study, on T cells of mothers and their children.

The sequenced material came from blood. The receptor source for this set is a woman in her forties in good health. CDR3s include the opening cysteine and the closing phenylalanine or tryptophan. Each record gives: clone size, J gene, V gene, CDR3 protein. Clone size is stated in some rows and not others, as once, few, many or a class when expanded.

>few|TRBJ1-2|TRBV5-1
CASSPGHRDGGGYTF
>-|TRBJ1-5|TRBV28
CASRVPGASNQPQHF
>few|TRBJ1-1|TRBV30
CAWRGRLNTEAFF
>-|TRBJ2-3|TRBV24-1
CATSDSASGRGEDTQYF
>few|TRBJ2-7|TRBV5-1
CASSPEGTISEQYF
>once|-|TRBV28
CASSSPGTAQETQYF
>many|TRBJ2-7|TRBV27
CASSLERDRDEQYF
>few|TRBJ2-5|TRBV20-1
CSARPLLAGGPHQETQYF
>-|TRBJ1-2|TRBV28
CASSLGQGRVGYTF
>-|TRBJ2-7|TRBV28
CASSWETLYEQYF
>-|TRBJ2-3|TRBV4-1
CASSLDWTGEVMSTDTQYF
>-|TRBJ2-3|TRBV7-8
CASSFVTSTGTQYF
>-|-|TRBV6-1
CASRPSADLSDEQYF
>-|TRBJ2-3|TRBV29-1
CSVEGGNTDTQYF
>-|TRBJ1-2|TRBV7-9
CASSPTGAGGYTF
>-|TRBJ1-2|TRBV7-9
CASSQILYGYTF
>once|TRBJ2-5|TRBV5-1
CASSGLGAGVQETQYF
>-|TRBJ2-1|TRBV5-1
CASRDAWGEQFF
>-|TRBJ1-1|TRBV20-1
CSARESSWLNTEAFF
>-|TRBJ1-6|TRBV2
CASSEGQGYNSPLHF
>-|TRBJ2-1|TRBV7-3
CASSLGGARVNEQFF
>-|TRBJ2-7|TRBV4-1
CASSQEHRTYEQYF
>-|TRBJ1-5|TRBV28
CASSLDRGYSNQPQHF
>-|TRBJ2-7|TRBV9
CASSITGDSSYEQYF
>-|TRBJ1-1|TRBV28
CASKEDNTEAFF
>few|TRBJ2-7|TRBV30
CAWRGTVDSGQYF
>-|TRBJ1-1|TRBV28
CASSPGVGPNTEAFF
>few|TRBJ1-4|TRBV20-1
CSARVGPWDEKLFF
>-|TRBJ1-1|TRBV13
CASSLGRQGNAEAFF
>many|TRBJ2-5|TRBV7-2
CASSTGFGETQYF
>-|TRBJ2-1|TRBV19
CASSIRGAPYNEQFF
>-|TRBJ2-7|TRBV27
CASSSRLAGGYEQYF
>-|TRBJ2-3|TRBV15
CATSRRLAGGSTDTQYF
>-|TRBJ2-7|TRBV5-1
CASSPSMGRNNEQYF
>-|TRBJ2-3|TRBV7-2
CASSIGGLGTDTQYF
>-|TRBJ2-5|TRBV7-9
CASSVDSNQETQYF
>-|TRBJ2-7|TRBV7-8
CTSSAADRLFYEQYF
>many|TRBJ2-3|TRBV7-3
CASSPQGTSFSDTQYF
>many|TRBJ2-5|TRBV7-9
CASSTPSGGTSRETQYF
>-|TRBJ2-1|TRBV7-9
CASSRSREYNEQFF
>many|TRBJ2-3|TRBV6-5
CASSLGASTDTQYF
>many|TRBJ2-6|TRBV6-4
CASSDSAGSGANVLTF
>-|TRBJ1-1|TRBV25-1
CASSETATEAFF
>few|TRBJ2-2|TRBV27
CASSLRTFGPGELFF
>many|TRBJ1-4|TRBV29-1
CSAGGGNEKLFF
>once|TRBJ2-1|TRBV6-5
CASNPGRGVCNEQFF
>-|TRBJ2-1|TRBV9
CASSPQGTGGEQFF
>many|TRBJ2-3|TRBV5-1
CASSPNQGKDTQYF
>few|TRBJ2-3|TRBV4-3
CASSQVVTDTQYF
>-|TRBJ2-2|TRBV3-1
CASSHLGATGELFF